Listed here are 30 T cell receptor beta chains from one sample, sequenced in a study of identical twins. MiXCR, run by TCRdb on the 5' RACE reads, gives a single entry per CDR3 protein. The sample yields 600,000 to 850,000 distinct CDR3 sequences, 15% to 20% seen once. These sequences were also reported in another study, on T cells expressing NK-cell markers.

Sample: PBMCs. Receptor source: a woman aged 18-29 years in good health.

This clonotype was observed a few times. The CDR3 DNA follows: TGTGCCATCAGCGGGGGGACCGGGGAGCTGTTTTTT. Protein product: CAISGGTGELFF. This chain links TRBV10-3 with TRBJ2-2, with TRBD2 identical over 7 bases. The CDR3 extends over 12 amino acids. The germline CDR1 and CDR2 sequences are ENHRY and SYGVKD. Trimming at V came to 6 bases and at J to 5 bases, leaving 0 bases not matched to a gene.

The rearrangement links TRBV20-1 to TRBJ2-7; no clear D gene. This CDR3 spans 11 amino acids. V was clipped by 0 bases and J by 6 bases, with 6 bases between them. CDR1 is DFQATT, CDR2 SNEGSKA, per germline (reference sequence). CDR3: CSAREYAEQYF. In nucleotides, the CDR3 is TGCAGTGCTAGAGAGTACGCCGAGCAGTACTTC.

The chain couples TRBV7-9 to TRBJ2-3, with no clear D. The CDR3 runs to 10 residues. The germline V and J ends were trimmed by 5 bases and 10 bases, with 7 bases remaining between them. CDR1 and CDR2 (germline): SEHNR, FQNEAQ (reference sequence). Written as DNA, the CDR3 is TGTGCCAGCAGCGCATATCCGCAGTATTTT. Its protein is CASSAYPQYF.

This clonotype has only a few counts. The CDR3 DNA sequence: TGCAGTGCCGGGAAGCGGGACCCTTACACCGGGGAGCTGTTTTTT. It encodes CSAGKRDPYTGELFF. The chain couples TRBV20-1 to TRBJ2-2; TRBD2 agrees at 7 bases. The CDR3 covers 15 residues. Per the germline V gene, CDR1 is DFQATT and CDR2 is SNEGSKA (reference sequence). Unmatched junction bases numbered 10, after V lost 6 bases and J lost 3 bases.

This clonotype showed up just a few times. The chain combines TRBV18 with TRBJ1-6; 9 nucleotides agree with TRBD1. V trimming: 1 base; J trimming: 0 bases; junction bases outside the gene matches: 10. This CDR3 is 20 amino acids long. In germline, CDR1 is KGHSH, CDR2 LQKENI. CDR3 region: CASSPRGTGSSSSYNSPLHF. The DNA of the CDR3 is TGTGCCAGCTCACCACGCGGGACAGGGTCTTCTAGCTCCTATAATTCACCCCTCCACTTT. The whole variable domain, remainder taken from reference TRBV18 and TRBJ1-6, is NAGVMQNPRHLVRRRGQEARLRCSPMKGHSHVYWYRQLPEEGLKFMVYLQKENIIDESGMPKERFSAEFPKEGPSILRIQQVVRGDSAAYFCASSPRGTGSSSSYNSPLHFGNGTRLTVT.

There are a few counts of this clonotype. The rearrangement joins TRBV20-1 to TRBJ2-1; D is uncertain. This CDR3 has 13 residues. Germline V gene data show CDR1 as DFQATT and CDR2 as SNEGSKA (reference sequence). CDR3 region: CSALSPSYNEQFF. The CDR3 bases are TGCAGCGCGCTATCTCCCTCCTACAATGAGCAGTTCTTC.

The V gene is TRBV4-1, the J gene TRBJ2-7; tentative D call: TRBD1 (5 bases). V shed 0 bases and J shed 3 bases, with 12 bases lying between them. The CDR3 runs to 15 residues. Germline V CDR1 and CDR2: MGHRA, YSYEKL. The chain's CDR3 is CASSQDWQGYYEQYF. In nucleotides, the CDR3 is TGCGCCAGCAGCCAAGATTGGCAGGGATACTACGAGCAGTACTTC.

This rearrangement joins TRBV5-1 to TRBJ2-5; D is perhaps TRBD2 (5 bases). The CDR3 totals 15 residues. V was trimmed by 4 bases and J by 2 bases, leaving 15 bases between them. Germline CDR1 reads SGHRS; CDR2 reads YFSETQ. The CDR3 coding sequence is TGCGCCAGCAGCCCCCGCCGGGGATCACAAGAGACCCAGTACTTC. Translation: CASSPRRGSQETQYF.

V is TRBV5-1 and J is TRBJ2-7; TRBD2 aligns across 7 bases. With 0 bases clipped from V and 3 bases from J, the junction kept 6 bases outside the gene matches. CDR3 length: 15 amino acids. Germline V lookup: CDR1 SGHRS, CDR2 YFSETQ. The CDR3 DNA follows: TGCGCCAGCAGCTTGGAGGGGAGGGGTGGCTACGAGCAGTACTTC. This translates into CASSLEGRGGYEQYF.

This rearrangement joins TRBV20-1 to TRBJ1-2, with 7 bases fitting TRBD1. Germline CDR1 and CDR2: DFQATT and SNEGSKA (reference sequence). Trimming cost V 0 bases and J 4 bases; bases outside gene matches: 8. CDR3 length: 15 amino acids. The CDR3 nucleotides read TGCAGTGCTAGAGATACGACAGGGCGGCCCTATGGCTACACCTTC. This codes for CSARDTTGRPYGYTF.

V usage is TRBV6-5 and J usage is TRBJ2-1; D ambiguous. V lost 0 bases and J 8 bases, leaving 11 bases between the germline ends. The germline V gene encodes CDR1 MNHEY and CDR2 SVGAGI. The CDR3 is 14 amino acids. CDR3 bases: TGTGCCAGCAGTTACTCGTACCGGGCGGATGAGCAGTTCTTC. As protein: CASSYSYRADEQFF.

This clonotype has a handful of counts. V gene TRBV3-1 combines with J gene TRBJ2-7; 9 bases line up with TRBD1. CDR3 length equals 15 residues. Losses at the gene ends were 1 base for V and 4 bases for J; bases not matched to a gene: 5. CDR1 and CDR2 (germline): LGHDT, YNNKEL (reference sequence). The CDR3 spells CASSQGDRVRYEQYF. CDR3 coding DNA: TGTGCCAGCAGCCAAGGGGACAGGGTAAGATACGAGCAGTACTTC.

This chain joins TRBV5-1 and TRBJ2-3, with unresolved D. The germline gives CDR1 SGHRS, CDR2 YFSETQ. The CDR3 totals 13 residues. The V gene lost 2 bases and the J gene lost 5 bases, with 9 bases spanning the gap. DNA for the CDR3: TGCGCCAGCAGCTTCAAGGGTCAAGATACGCAGTATTTT. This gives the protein CASSFKGQDTQYF.

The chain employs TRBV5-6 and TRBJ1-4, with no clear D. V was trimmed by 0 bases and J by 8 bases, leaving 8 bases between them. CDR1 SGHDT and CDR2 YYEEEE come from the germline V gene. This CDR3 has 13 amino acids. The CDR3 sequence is CASSLVTAEKLFF. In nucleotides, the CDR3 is TGTGCCAGCAGCTTGGTTACAGCCGAAAAACTGTTTTTT.

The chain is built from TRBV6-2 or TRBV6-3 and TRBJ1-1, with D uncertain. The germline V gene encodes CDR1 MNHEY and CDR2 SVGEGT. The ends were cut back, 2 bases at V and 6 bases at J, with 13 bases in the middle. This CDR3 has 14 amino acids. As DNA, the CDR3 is TGTGCCAGCAGTTACGTCCGGGGTAGCCCTGAAGCTTTCTTT. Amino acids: CASSYVRGSPEAFF.

CDR3 in amino acids: CASTGVSYEQYF. The CDR3 DNA reads as TGTGCCAGCACGGGAGTCTCCTACGAGCAGTACTTC. The chain uses TRBV6-2 or TRBV6-3 and TRBJ2-7; the D gene is possibly TRBD2 (6 bases). Germline CDR1 MNHEY, CDR2 SVGEGT. The CDR3 has 12 amino acids. V was shortened by 7 bases and J by 0 bases, with 7 bases between the two germline ends.

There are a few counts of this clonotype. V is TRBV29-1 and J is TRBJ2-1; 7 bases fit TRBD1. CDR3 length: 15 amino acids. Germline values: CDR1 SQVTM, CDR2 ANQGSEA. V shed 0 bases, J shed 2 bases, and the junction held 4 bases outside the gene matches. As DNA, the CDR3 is TGCAGCGTTGAAGAAACGACAGGGACCTACAATGAGCAGTTCTTC. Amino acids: CSVEETTGTYNEQFF.

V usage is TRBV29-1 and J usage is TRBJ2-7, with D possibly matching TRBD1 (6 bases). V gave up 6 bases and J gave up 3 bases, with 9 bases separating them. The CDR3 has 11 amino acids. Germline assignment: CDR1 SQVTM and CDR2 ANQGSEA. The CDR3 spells CSVDRNYEQYF. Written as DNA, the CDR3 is TGCAGCGTGGACAGAAACTACGAGCAGTACTTC.

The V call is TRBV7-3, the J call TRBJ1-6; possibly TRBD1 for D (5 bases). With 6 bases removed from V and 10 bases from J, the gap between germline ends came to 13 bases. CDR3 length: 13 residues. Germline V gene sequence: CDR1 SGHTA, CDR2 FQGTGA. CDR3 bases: TGTGCCAGCAGTCGGGACCAAACCTCACCCCTCCACTTT. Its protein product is CASSRDQTSPLHF.

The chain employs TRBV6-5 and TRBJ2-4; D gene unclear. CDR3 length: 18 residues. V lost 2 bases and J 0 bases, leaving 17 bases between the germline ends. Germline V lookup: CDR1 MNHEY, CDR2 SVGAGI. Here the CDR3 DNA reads TGTGCCAGCAGTTACATTTACTCGGGTCCCATAGCCAAAAACATTCAGTACTTC. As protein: CASSYIYSGPIAKNIQYF.

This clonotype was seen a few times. Here the CDR3 DNA reads TGTGCCACCAGCAGAGAACCGGACGGGACAGATACGCAGTATTTT. Translated: CATSREPDGTDTQYF. The chain uses TRBV15 and TRBJ2-3; D not resolved. Germline V gene data show CDR1 as LNHNV and CDR2 as YYDKDF (reference sequence). There are 15 residues in the CDR3. Trimming took off 0 bases at V and 3 bases at J, with 10 bases between the two ends.

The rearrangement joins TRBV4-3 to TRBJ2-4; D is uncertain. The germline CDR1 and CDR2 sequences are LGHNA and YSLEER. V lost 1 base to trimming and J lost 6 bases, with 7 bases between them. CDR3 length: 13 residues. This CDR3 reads CASSQVVGNIQYF. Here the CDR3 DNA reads TGCGCCAGCAGCCAAGTGGTGGGAAACATTCAGTACTTC.

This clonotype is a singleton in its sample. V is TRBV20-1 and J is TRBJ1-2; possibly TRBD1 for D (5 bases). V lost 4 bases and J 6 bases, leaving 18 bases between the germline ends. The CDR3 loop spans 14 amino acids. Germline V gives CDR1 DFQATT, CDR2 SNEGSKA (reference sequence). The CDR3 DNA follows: TGCAGTGCTATTCCCAGGGAGGGCAGAAATGGCTACACCTTC. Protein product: CSAIPREGRNGYTF.

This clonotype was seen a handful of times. In DNA form, the CDR3 reads TGCGCCAGCAGCCAAGTGTTAACAGGCGGCAATGAGCAGTTCTTC. It encodes CASSQVLTGGNEQFF. The rearrangement links TRBV4-1 to TRBJ2-1, with D possibly being TRBD1 (5 bases). CDR3 length: 15 residues. The germline V gene has CDR1 MGHRA and CDR2 YSYEKL. Trimming left V 1 base short and J 6 bases short, with 13 bases between.

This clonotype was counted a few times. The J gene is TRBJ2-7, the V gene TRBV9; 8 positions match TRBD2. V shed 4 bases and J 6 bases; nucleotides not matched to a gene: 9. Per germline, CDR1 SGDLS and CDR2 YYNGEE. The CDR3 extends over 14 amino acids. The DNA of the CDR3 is TGTGCCAGCAGCCCATCGGGACTAGGCAGCGAGCAGTACTTC. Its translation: CASSPSGLGSEQYF.

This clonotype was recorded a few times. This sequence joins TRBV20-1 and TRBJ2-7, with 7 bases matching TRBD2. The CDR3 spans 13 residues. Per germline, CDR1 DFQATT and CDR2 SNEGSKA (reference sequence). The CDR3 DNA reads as TGCAGCCTATCCGCGGGGGTAAAGTACGAGCAGTACTTC. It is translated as CSLSAGVKYEQYF.

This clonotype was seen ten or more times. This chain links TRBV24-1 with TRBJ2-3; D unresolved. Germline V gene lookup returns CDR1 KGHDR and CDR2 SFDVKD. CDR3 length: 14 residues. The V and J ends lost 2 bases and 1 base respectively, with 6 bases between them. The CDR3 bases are TGTGCCACCAGTGATTCGAGGCGCACAGATACGCAGTATTTT. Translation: CATSDSRRTDTQYF.

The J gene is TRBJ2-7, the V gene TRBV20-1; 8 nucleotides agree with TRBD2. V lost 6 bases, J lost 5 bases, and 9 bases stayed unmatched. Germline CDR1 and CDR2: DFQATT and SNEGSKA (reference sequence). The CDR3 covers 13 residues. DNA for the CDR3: TGCAGTGCGGCTAGCGGGCCTTTCCACGAGCAGTACTTC. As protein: CSAASGPFHEQYF.

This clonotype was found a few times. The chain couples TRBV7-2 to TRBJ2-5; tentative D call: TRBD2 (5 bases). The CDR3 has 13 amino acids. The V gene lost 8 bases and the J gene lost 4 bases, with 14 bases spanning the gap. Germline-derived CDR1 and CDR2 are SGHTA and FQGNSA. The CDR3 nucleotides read TGTGCCAGCGTTCGGACTCCGAGAGAGACCCAGTACTTC. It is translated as CASVRTPRETQYF.

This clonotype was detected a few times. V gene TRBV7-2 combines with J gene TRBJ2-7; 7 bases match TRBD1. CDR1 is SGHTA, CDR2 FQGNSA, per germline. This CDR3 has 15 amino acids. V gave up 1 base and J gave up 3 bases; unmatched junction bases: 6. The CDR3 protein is CASSLVAGGDYEQYF. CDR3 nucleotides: TGTGCCAGCAGCTTAGTTGCAGGGGGTGACTACGAGCAGTACTTC.